The next 27 T cell receptor beta chains were all read from a single sample in a study of T cell changes during pregnancy in multiple sclerosis. Assay used: immunoSEQ multiplex PCR; TCRdb lists only in-frame clones, some missing. This table holds approximately 49,000 clones, 88% found once. Specimen: CD4+ T cells from peripheral blood mononuclear cells, collected in the second trimester of pregnancy. The receptors were sampled from a female donor with multiple sclerosis, enrolled in a pregnancy study.

This clone was seen more than once but under ten times. This CDR3 reads CASSEDTSGSNEQFF. The CDR3 region has the DNA TGTGCCAGCAGTGAGGATACTAGCGGGTCGAATGAGCAGTTCTTC. The gene calls are TRBV6-4 and TRBJ2-1; 9 positions match TRBD2. The CDR3 is 15 residues long. From germline, CDR1 is MRHNA and CDR2 SNTAGT. V trimming: 3 bases; J trimming: 7 bases; junction bases outside the gene matches: 7.

The chain carries TRBV10-3 and TRBJ1-5, with 8 bases lining up with TRBD1. V lost 5 bases to trimming and J lost 5 bases; unmatched junction nucleotides: 5. The length of the CDR3 is 14 residues. The germline V gene encodes CDR1 ENHRY and CDR2 SYGVKD. The CDR3 loop is CAISSGTGDQPQHF. The DNA of the CDR3 is TGTGCCATCAGTTCCGGGACAGGTGATCAGCCCCAGCATTTT.

V usage is TRBV5-6 and J usage is TRBJ2-1; D is unresolved. The CDR3 length is 13 residues. Trimming stripped 2 bases from V and 7 bases from J, with 10 bases between. CDR1 and CDR2 (germline): SGHDT, YYEEEE. This chain's CDR3 is CASSFGLGNEQFF. CDR3 DNA: TGTGCCAGCAGCTTTGGGCTTGGGAATGAGCAGTTCTTC.

The chain uses TRBV5-5 and TRBJ1-4, with D perhaps matching TRBD1 (6 bases). Deletions cut 4 bases from V and 5 bases from J, with 15 bases between. Germline loops: CDR1 SGHKS, CDR2 YYEKEE (reference sequence). The CDR3 contains 15 residues. The CDR3 spells CASSQTGSLNEKLFF. CDR3 DNA sequence: TGTGCCAGCAGCCAAACAGGGTCACTAAATGAAAAACTGTTTTTT. The full variable domain, with the rest looked up from reference TRBV5-5 and TRBJ1-4, is DAGVTQSPTHLIKTRGQQVTLRCSPISGHKSVSWYQQVLGQGPQFIFQYYEKEERGRGNFPDRFSARQFPNYSSELNVNALLLGDSALYLCASSQTGSLNEKLFFGSGTQLSVL.

The chain joins TRBV10-2 to TRBJ1-2; D is perhaps TRBD1 (5 bases). The germline CDR1 and CDR2 sequences are WSHSY and SAAADI. This CDR3 contains 14 residues. Trimming left V 5 bases short and J 2 bases short, with 12 bases between. CDR3 nucleotides: TGCGCCAGCAGTATAGACAGAGAAAACTATGGCTACACCTTC. Translated, it gives CASSIDRENYGYTF.

CDR3 region: CASSRQGAEWEYTEAFF. Here the CDR3 DNA reads TGTGCCAGCAGTCGGCAGGGGGCGGAATGGGAATACACTGAAGCTTTCTTT. This chain connects TRBV2 to TRBJ1-1, with 8 bases matching TRBD1. Germline trimming cut 5 bases from V and 3 bases from J; bases unmatched to any gene: 14. CDR1 and CDR2 (germline): SNHLY, FYNNEI. The CDR3 consists of 17 residues.

The CDR3 DNA is TGTGCCTGGGGGTCTACGGGGAATTCACCCCTCCACTTT. It is translated as CAWGSTGNSPLHF. The gene calls are TRBV30 and TRBJ1-6; D not certain. The germline V gene has CDR1 GTSNPN and CDR2 SVGIG (reference sequence). This CDR3 comprises 13 residues. The germline V and J ends were trimmed by 5 bases and 7 bases, with 12 bases remaining between them. The full variable domain, its missing parts supplied by reference TRBV30 and TRBJ1-6, is SQTIHQWPATLVQPVGSPLSLECTVEGTSNPNLYWYRQAAGRGLQLLFYSVGIGQISSEVPQNLSASRPQDRQFILSSKKLLLSDSGFYLCAWGSTGNSPLHFGNGTRLTVT.

This rearrangement joins TRBV7-9 to TRBJ2-1, with 9 bases identical to TRBD2. Germline V CDR1 and CDR2: SEHNR, FQNEAQ (reference sequence). The CDR3 sequence is 13 residues long. The ends lost 6 bases at V and 11 bases at J; junction bases unmatched: 8. The CDR3 spells CASSYTGTSKQFF. Written as DNA, the CDR3 is TGTGCCAGCAGTTATACCGGGACTAGCAAGCAGTTCTTC.

This clone was counted a few times. The chain joins TRBV18 to TRBJ1-1; TRBD1 is a possible D gene (6 bases). V lost 3 bases to trimming and J lost 11 bases, with 13 bases between them. Germline lookup yields CDR1 KGHSH and CDR2 LQKENI. The CDR3 is made up of 12 amino acids. The CDR3 is CASSPPTQGAFF. The CDR3 DNA is TGTGCCAGCTCACCCCCAACCCAGGGGGCTTTCTTT. Full variable domain (rest looked up from reference TRBV18 and TRBJ1-1): NAGVMQNPRHLVRRRGQEARLRCSPMKGHSHVYWYRQLPEEGLKFMVYLQKENIIDESGMPKERFSAEFPKEGPSILRIQQVVRGDSAAYFCASSPPTQGAFFGQGTRLTVV.

The CDR3 region is CASSKGDRFNQPQHF. The CDR3 DNA reads as TGTGCCAGCAGCAAGGGGGACAGGTTCAATCAGCCCCAGCATTTT. The rearrangement joins TRBV7-9 to TRBJ1-5; TRBD1 matches 8 bases. Germline CDR1 reads SEHNR; CDR2 reads FQNEAQ (reference sequence). The CDR3 is made up of 15 amino acids. With 5 bases clipped from V and 3 bases from J, the junction kept 6 bases outside the gene matches.

This clone was counted once. The DNA of the CDR3 is TGTGCCAGCAGTTTTGTGGACACAACCTACGAGCAGTACTTC. As protein: CASSFVDTTYEQYF. The chain carries TRBV28 and TRBJ2-7; D may be TRBD1 (5 bases). V was shortened by 3 bases and J by 2 bases, with 11 bases between the two germline ends. CDR1 is MDHEN, CDR2 SYDVKM, per germline. This CDR3 is 14 amino acids long. The full variable domain, in which reference TRBV28 and TRBJ2-7 provide the parts outside the CDR3, is DVKVTQSSRYLVKRTGEKVFLECVQDMDHENMFWYRQDPGLGLRLIYFSYDVKMKEKGDIPEGYSVSREKKERFSLILESASTNQTSMYLCASSFVDTTYEQYFGPGTRLTVT.

There are a few counts of this clone. The V and J genes are TRBV21-1 and TRBJ2-3; the table's D call, TRBD2, has no DNA check behind it. TRBV21-1 is termed a pseudogene. The CDR3 extends over 13 amino acids. The CDR3 DNA follows: TGTGCCAGCAGCAAAGAAATAACAGATACGCAGTATTTT. Protein product: CASSKEITDTQYF.

This clone has only one observation. The CDR3 sequence is CASSPTGIYGYTF. The CDR3 DNA reads as TGTGCCAGCAGTCCGACAGGGATCTATGGCTACACCTTC. The chain has TRBV28 and TRBJ1-2; 7 bases align to TRBD1. Germline loops: CDR1 MDHEN, CDR2 SYDVKM. The CDR3 extends over 13 amino acids. Trimming removed 5 bases from V and 4 bases from J; junction bases left unmatched: 4.

The gene calls are TRBV18 and TRBJ2-5; 7 nucleotides match TRBD2. V was clipped by 2 bases and J by 0 bases; unmatched bases: 9. CDR1 is KGHSH, CDR2 LQKENI, per germline. This CDR3 has 17 amino acids. CDR3 sequence (DNA): TGTGCCAGCTCACCAGGGGCGGGAGTGCCCTACCAAGAGACCCAGTACTTC. Translating it yields CASSPGAGVPYQETQYF.

Of note for this clone: This may come from a read error, since a much larger clone is one base off. V usage is TRBV7-2 and J usage is TRBJ1-1, with 9 bases matching TRBD1. Germline CDR1 and CDR2: SGHTA and FQGNSA. The CDR3 totals 14 residues. V was clipped by 3 bases and J by 1 base; unmatched bases: 0. This CDR3 reads CASSLGQGNTEAFF. The CDR3 bases are TGTGCCAGCAGCTTGGGACAGGGGAACACTGAAGCTTTCTTT.

The CDR3 region is CASRPGQGNTGELFF. The CDR3 DNA reads as TGTGCCAGCCGTCCGGGACAGGGGAACACCGGGGAGCTGTTTTTT. The chain uses TRBV6-6 and TRBJ2-2; 9 bases fit TRBD1. Germline-derived CDR1 and CDR2 are MNHNY and SVGAGI (reference sequence). This CDR3 spans 15 amino acids. J lost 1 base, V lost 8 bases, and 5 bases had no gene match.

The chain is built from TRBV5-4 and TRBJ2-1; D is unresolved. The germline V and J ends were trimmed by 0 bases and 5 bases, with 12 bases remaining between them. This CDR3 comprises 15 residues. CDR1 and CDR2 (germline): SGHNT, YYREEE (reference sequence). CDR3 nucleotide sequence: TGTGCCAGCAGCTTGGCCGTGACTCGGAACAATGAGCAGTTCTTC. Its protein product is CASSLAVTRNNEQFF.

The CDR3 protein is CASSIGDRNYGYTF. In nucleotides, the CDR3 is TGTGCCAGTAGTATAGGTGACAGAAACTATGGCTACACCTTC. The chain combines TRBV19 with TRBJ1-2; D possibly corresponds to TRBD1 (5 bases). The germline V gene has CDR1 LNHDA and CDR2 SQIVND (reference sequence). The CDR3 is 14 residues long. V shed 1 base and J shed 2 bases, with 8 bases lying between them.

This clone came up once. The chain recombines TRBV30 with TRBJ1-1; D not certain. The CDR3 runs to 12 residues. V lost 5 bases and J lost 5, with 12 bases in between. CDR1 GTSNPN and CDR2 SVGIG come from the germline V gene (reference sequence). The CDR3 DNA reads as TGTGCCTGGGGAGGGATCGGTACTGAAGCTTTCTTT. As protein: CAWGGIGTEAFF. Drawing the rest from reference TRBV30 and TRBJ1-1, the complete variable domain is SQTIHQWPATLVQPVGSPLSLECTVEGTSNPNLYWYRQAAGRGLQLLFYSVGIGQISSEVPQNLSASRPQDRQFILSSKKLLLSDSGFYLCAWGGIGTEAFFGQGTRLTVV.

The V gene is TRBV30, the J gene TRBJ1-3; 8 positions match TRBD1. CDR3 size: 14 residues. Trimming took 4 bases from V and 6 from J; bases not matched to a gene: 8. The V gene's germline CDR1 is GTSNPN and CDR2 SVGIG (reference sequence). The DNA of the CDR3 is TGTGCCTGGACCCGGACAGGGAAGGAAAACACCATATATTTT. It codes for CAWTRTGKENTIYF.

The chain employs TRBV9 and TRBJ2-7; 9 bases fit TRBD1. Germline CDR1 and CDR2: SGDLS and YYNGEE. There are 15 residues in the CDR3. Trimming at V came to 3 bases and at J to 6 bases, leaving 10 bases not matched to a gene. The CDR3 sequence: CASSAQGGQGAEQYF. DNA for the CDR3: TGTGCCAGCAGCGCTCAAGGGGGACAGGGCGCCGAGCAGTACTTC. The full variable domain, rest sourced from reference TRBV9 and TRBJ2-7, is DSGVTQTPKHLITATGQRVTLRCSPRSGDLSVYWYQQSLDQGLQFLIQYYNGEERAKGNILERFSAQQFPDLHSELNLSSLELGDSALYFCASSAQGGQGAEQYFGPGTRLTVT.

J is TRBJ2-3 and V is TRBV11-1; no firm D call. V dropped 5 bases and J dropped 0 bases, with 9 bases sitting between them. In germline, CDR1 is SGHAT, CDR2 FQDESV (reference sequence). This CDR3 contains 14 residues. DNA of the CDR3: TGTGCCAGCAGCGAGGTAACTAGCACAGATACGCAGTATTTT. This encodes CASSEVTSTDTQYF. The entire variable domain, with the rest obtained from reference TRBV11-1 and TRBJ2-3, is as follows: EAEVAQSPRYKITEKSQAVAFWCDPISGHATLYWYRQILGQGPELLVQFQDESVVDDSQLPKDRFSAERLKGVDSTLKIQPAELGDSAMYLCASSEVTSTDTQYFGPGTRLTVL.

This clone has a single count. The chain links TRBV2 to TRBJ1-5, with D maybe TRBD1 (6 bases). Germline lookup yields CDR1 SNHLY and CDR2 FYNNEI. V dropped 4 bases and J dropped 2 bases, with 9 bases sitting between them. CDR3 length: 14 amino acids. CDR3 residues: CASSGGGGNQPQHF. The CDR3 region has the DNA TGTGCCAGCAGTGGAGGGGGGGGCAATCAGCCCCAGCATTTT.

The chain joins TRBV9 to TRBJ1-5, with 8 bases identical to TRBD1. CDR3 size: 14 residues. V dropped 3 bases and J dropped 4; count of bases not matched to a gene: 3. Per the germline V gene, CDR1 is SGDLS and CDR2 is YYNGEE. The CDR3 loop reads CASSAGQGNQPQHF. DNA for the CDR3: TGTGCCAGCAGCGCCGGACAGGGAAATCAGCCCCAGCATTTT.

V gene TRBV27 combines with J gene TRBJ1-6; 7 nucleotides match TRBD1. With 6 bases clipped from V and 0 bases from J, the junction kept 5 bases outside the gene matches. This CDR3 has 16 amino acids. CDR1 is MNHEY and CDR2 is SMNVEV in the germline V gene (reference sequence). DNA for the CDR3: TGTGCCAGCAGACGACAGGGTAGCTCCTATAATTCACCCCTCCACTTT. Residues: CASRRQGSSYNSPLHF.

This clone was seen once. The chain uses TRBV4-1 and TRBJ2-5, with 8 bases lining up with TRBD1. CDR1 is MGHRA, CDR2 YSYEKL, per germline. V was pared by 3 bases and J by 3 bases, with 3 bases of the junction left unmatched. The CDR3 has 14 amino acids. CDR3 amino acids: CASSHRQGKETQYF. The DNA for the CDR3 is TGCGCCAGCAGCCACCGACAGGGGAAAGAGACCCAGTACTTC.

The chain has TRBV2 and TRBJ1-2, with a weak D call TRBD1 (5 bases). V shed 1 base and J shed 5 bases, with 11 bases lying between them. Germline V CDR1 and CDR2: SNHLY, FYNNEI. CDR3 length: 14 amino acids. The CDR3: CASSEEGPAYGYTF. CDR3 sequence (DNA): TGTGCCAGCAGTGAAGAGGGGCCTGCATATGGCTACACCTTC. The full variable domain, its missing parts supplied by reference TRBV2 and TRBJ1-2, is EPEVTQTPSHQVTQMGQEVILRCVPISNHLYFYWYRQILGQKVEFLVSFYNNEISEKSEIFDDQFSVERPDGSNFTLKIRSTKLEDSAMYFCASSEEGPAYGYTFGSGTRLTVV.